What follows is one T cell receptor (beta chain) and its context. One end of the junction is discordant with germline, which a read error may explain. Arm-PCR of CDR3 regions and iRepertoire HTBI primers were used to build TCR beta libraries. TCRdb reanalysed the multiplex PCR reads using MiXCR and keeps one entry per CDR3 protein. The sample records about 240,000 distinct CDR3 sequences, around 21% being singletons. The source of the sample is a study of regulatory T cells in long-lasting Graves disease. The CDR3 is 15 amino acids. The germline CDR1 and CDR2 sequences are MNHGY and SAAAGT. Stated time point: newly diagnosed GD, antithyroid drugs for less than 3 months. Preparation of the TCR library used RNA extracted from PBMCs.

The V call is TRBV6-8, the J call TRBJ2-1, with 9 bases identical to TRBD2. The receptor was isolated from a female donor with Graves disease. This specimen was peripheral blood mononuclear cells (PBMCs), taken at new diagnosis, from a patient treated with antithyroid drugs. The DNA for the CDR3 is TGTGCCAGCAGCCTCACCCTAGCGGGGTACACTGAGCAGTTCTTC. Its translation is CASSLTLAGYTEQFF.